The 20 T cell receptor beta chains below come from one sample, sequenced in a study of blood T cell repertoires in COVID-19. Data came from immunoSEQ multiplex PCR; TCRdb stores just in-frame clones and leaves some out. The table lists under 75,000 clones, 88% of them singletons, with roughly 20% in the top ten. Sequenced sample: peripheral blood. The source is a woman of 80 years or more with active COVID-19.

The chain couples TRBV27 to TRBJ2-1; TRBD2 matches at 11 bases. The germline CDR1 and CDR2 sequences are MNHEY and SMNVEV (reference sequence). The CDR3 consists of 17 residues. The trim removed 3 bases at V and 5 bases at J, leaving 9 bases unmatched. CDR3 nucleotide sequence: TGTGCCAGCAGTTTGGTCGCGACTAGCGGGATGCACAATGAGCAGTTCTTC. Translated: CASSLVATSGMHNEQFF.

V is TRBV18 and J is TRBJ2-5; 7 bases are shared with TRBD1. The CDR3 contains 15 residues. After removal of 2 bases from V and 1 base from J, the junction contained 4 bases not matched to a gene. CDR1 and CDR2 (germline): KGHSH, LQKENI. CDR3 DNA: TGTGCCAGCTCACCAGGGGACAGCACCCAAGAGACCCAGTACTTC. Translation: CASSPGDSTQETQYF.

In DNA form, the CDR3 reads TGTGCCATCAGTGAGCCGGGATATGGCTACACCTTC. It codes for CAISEPGYGYTF. The rearrangement links TRBV10-3 to TRBJ1-2; D not certain. The CDR3 has 12 amino acids. V was trimmed by 2 bases and J by 5 bases, leaving 6 bases between them. CDR1 and CDR2 from the germline V gene are ENHRY and SYGVKD.

The chain uses TRBV19 and TRBJ1-5; weak D call: TRBD1 (6 bases). CDR1 LNHDA and CDR2 SQIVND come from the germline V gene (reference sequence). Trimming left V 3 bases short and J 5 bases short, with 11 bases between. The CDR3 runs 14 residues. In DNA, the CDR3 is TGTGCCAGTAGTATCCGAGGGGGAGATCAGCCCCAGCATTTT. The encoded protein is CASSIRGGDQPQHF.

The V gene is TRBV5-1, the J gene TRBJ2-5, with D possibly being TRBD2 (6 bases). V lost 2 bases and J 7 bases, leaving 12 bases between the germline ends. This CDR3 region has 13 residues. Germline V gene data show CDR1 as SGHRS and CDR2 as YFSETQ. CDR3: CASSLDGGGTQYF. The DNA of the CDR3 is TGCGCCAGCAGCTTAGACGGGGGTGGGACCCAGTACTTC.

The CDR3 protein is CASSSGTLGNQPQHF. The CDR3 DNA follows: TGTGCCAGTAGTAGCGGGACCTTGGGCAATCAGCCCCAGCATTTT. This chain joins TRBV19 and TRBJ1-5; TRBD1 might be the D (5 bases). V dropped 4 bases and J dropped 2 bases, with 12 bases sitting between them. Germline assignment: CDR1 LNHDA and CDR2 SQIVND (reference sequence). The CDR3 is made up of 15 amino acids.

The chain couples TRBV19 to TRBJ1-1, with 11 nucleotides matching TRBD1. The CDR3 spans 15 residues. Trimming removed 5 bases from V and 3 bases from J; junction bases left unmatched: 5. From germline, CDR1 is LNHDA and CDR2 SQIVND (reference sequence). The CDR3 nucleotides read TGTGCCAGTAGTTGGACAGGGGGCGCGGACACTGAAGCTTTCTTT. Encoded protein: CASSWTGGADTEAFF.

The rearrangement uses TRBV5-1 and TRBJ2-3; D is perhaps TRBD2 (7 bases). V was trimmed by 5 bases and J by 2 bases, leaving 21 bases between them. Per the germline V gene, CDR1 is SGHRS and CDR2 is YFSETQ. This CDR3 spans 17 amino acids. The CDR3 sequence: CASSIGGRFSFTDTQYF. CDR3 sequence (DNA): TGCGCCAGCAGTATCGGGGGGCGGTTCTCGTTCACAGATACGCAGTATTTT.

This clone occurred once. The chain couples TRBV18 to TRBJ2-5; tentative D call: TRBD2 (6 bases). V was trimmed by 3 bases and J by 5 bases, leaving 16 bases between them. The CDR3 has 15 residues. Germline V gene data show CDR1 as KGHSH and CDR2 as LQKENI. The CDR3 protein is CASSPRRDATETQYF. In nucleotides, the CDR3 is TGTGCCAGCTCACCTAGGAGGGACGCTACGGAGACCCAGTACTTC. Drawing the rest from reference TRBV18 and TRBJ2-5, the complete variable domain is NAGVMQNPRHLVRRRGQEARLRCSPMKGHSHVYWYRQLPEEGLKFMVYLQKENIIDESGMPKERFSAEFPKEGPSILRIQQVVRGDSAAYFCASSPRRDATETQYFGPGTRLLVL.

This clone counts as medium-sized (0.01 to 0.1%). This chain uses TRBV3-1 (or the pseudogene TRBV3-2) with TRBJ2-2, with 8 positions matching TRBD2. J gave up 5 bases and V 6 bases, and 8 bases lay outside the gene matches. This CDR3 comprises 15 residues. Germline CDR1 LGHDT, CDR2 YNNKEL (reference sequence). The CDR3: CASSLGGARTGELFF. The CDR3 nucleotides are TGTGCCAGCAGTCTCGGGGGGGCCCGAACCGGGGAGCTGTTTTTT.

The genes are TRBV6-5 and TRBJ1-1; tentative D call: TRBD1 (5 bases). From germline, CDR1 is MNHEY and CDR2 SVGAGI. V lost 0 bases and J 5 bases, leaving 13 bases between the germline ends. This CDR3 region has 15 residues. The CDR3 region has the DNA TGTGCCAGCAGTTACTCTCGGGGTGGGGGGACTGAAGCTTTCTTT. Its translation: CASSYSRGGGTEAFF.

This chain uses TRBV15 with TRBJ2-7; 8 bases line up with TRBD1. V shed 3 bases and J 5 bases; nucleotides not matched to a gene: 9. The CDR3 length is 15 residues. Looked up from germline, CDR1 is LNHNV and CDR2 is YYDKDF (reference sequence). CDR3 region: CATSSGDRPPNEQYF. CDR3 sequence (DNA): TGTGCCACCAGCAGCGGGGACAGGCCCCCCAACGAGCAGTACTTC.

The chain employs TRBV4-2 and TRBJ1-4, with a possible D match to TRBD1 (6 bases). The germline V gene encodes CDR1 LGHNA and CDR2 YNFKEQ. With 1 base removed from V and 5 bases from J, the gap between germline ends came to 20 bases. This CDR3 region has 18 residues. CDR3 sequence reads: CASSQGRARQATNEKLFF. Written as DNA, the CDR3 is TGTGCCAGCAGCCAAGGCCGAGCCCGACAGGCGACAAATGAAAAACTGTTTTTT.

The chain combines TRBV3-1 (or the pseudogene TRBV3-2) with TRBJ2-5, with 9 bases aligning to TRBD1. Looked up from germline, CDR1 is LGHDT and CDR2 is YNNKEL (reference sequence). The CDR3 totals 14 residues. V gave up 6 bases and J gave up 4 bases; unmatched junction bases: 6. CDR3 protein: CASRSQGAGETQYF. In nucleotides, the CDR3 is TGTGCCAGCAGGTCACAGGGGGCGGGAGAGACCCAGTACTTC.

In DNA, the CDR3 is TGCGCCAGCAGCCCGGCACCCCTCTTAGCGGGGGGGATCCAAGAGACCCAGTACTTC. Encoded protein: CASSPAPLLAGGIQETQYF. J is TRBJ2-5 and V is TRBV4-1; 11 positions agree with TRBD2. The trim removed 4 bases at V and 1 base at J, leaving 14 bases unmatched. There are 19 residues in the CDR3. Germline V lookup: CDR1 MGHRA, CDR2 YSYEKL.

This chain's CDR3 is CASRSRVGLDNNEQFF. The CDR3 DNA follows: TGTGCCAGCAGGTCCAGAGTCGGACTAGACAACAATGAGCAGTTCTTC. V usage is TRBV5-5 and J usage is TRBJ2-1; the match to TRBD2 covers 7 bases. The CDR3 extends over 16 amino acids. V was pared by 5 bases and J by 5 bases, with 13 bases of the junction left unmatched. Germline-derived CDR1 and CDR2 are SGHKS and YYEKEE (reference sequence). The full variable domain, completed using reference TRBV5-5 and TRBJ2-1, is DAGVTQSPTHLIKTRGQQVTLRCSPISGHKSVSWYQQVLGQGPQFIFQYYEKEERGRGNFPDRFSARQFPNYSSELNVNALLLGDSALYLCASRSRVGLDNNEQFFGPGTRLTVL.

The chain is built from TRBV4-2 and TRBJ2-3; 9 bases agree with TRBD1. Looked up from germline, CDR1 is LGHNA and CDR2 is YNFKEQ. V shed 1 base, J shed 6 bases, and the junction held 5 bases outside the gene matches. CDR3 length: 15 residues. The CDR3 spells CASSQAGQGTDTQYF. The DNA for the CDR3 is TGTGCCAGCAGCCAAGCTGGACAGGGGACGGATACGCAGTATTTT.

This chain uses TRBV2 with TRBJ2-7; 7 bases fit TRBD2. Germline-derived CDR1 and CDR2 are SNHLY and FYNNEI. The CDR3 totals 13 residues. The V and J ends lost 0 bases and 7 bases, in that order; junction bases with no gene match: 3. The chain's CDR3 is CASSEASGGEQYF. The CDR3 nucleotides read TGTGCCAGCAGTGAAGCCTCCGGGGGGGAGCAGTACTTC.

The V and J genes are TRBV7-2 and TRBJ2-2; D ambiguous. The germline CDR1 and CDR2 sequences are SGHTA and FQGNSA. The CDR3 spans 15 residues. Trimming removed 5 bases at V and 5 bases at J, with 15 bases between. Here the CDR3 reads CASSVRWAPTGELFF. As DNA, the CDR3 is TGTGCCAGCAGCGTCCGGTGGGCGCCGACCGGGGAGCTGTTTTTT.

The chain couples TRBV18 to TRBJ1-1; possibly TRBD1 for D (6 bases). This CDR3 is built from 16 residues. Germline V CDR1 and CDR2: KGHSH, LQKENI. Trimming took 3 bases from V and 0 from J, leaving 14 bases between them. The CDR3 region has the DNA TGTGCCAGCTCACCGATGCAGGGGAAATTGAACACTGAAGCTTTCTTT. The encoded protein is CASSPMQGKLNTEAFF.